A single sample is the source of the 10 T cell receptor beta chains below, sequenced in a study of T-cell memory formation after mild COVID-19. In TCRdb, the 5' RACE reads were re-called with MiXCR into one record per CDR3 protein. Of 450,000 to 700,000 distinct CDR3 sequences in the sample, under 20% were seen once. Sequenced: PBMCs or a T cell subset sorted from them (not recorded which). Receptor source: an adult woman who had mild COVID-19 (a few samples of this study predate the infection). Cell type and time point are not known.

This sequence joins TRBV6-5 and TRBJ2-7; TRBD2 is a possible D gene (6 bases). This CDR3 contains 15 residues. V lost 0 bases and J 2 bases, leaving 11 bases between the germline ends. Germline V gene data show CDR1 as MNHEY and CDR2 as SVGAGI. Here the CDR3 DNA reads TGTGCCAGCAGTTACTCCGGGACTTCCACCTACGAGCAGTACTTC. Protein: CASSYSGTSTYEQYF.

This clonotype came up a few times. This sequence joins TRBV10-3 and TRBJ2-7, with unresolved D. Germline V gives CDR1 ENHRY, CDR2 SYGVKD. The CDR3 loop spans 14 amino acids. Trimming shortened V by 10 bases and J by 0 bases, and 16 bases separated the two germline ends. CDR3 amino acids: CATARTASSYEQYF. The CDR3 nucleotides are TGTGCCACCGCACGGACGGCGAGCTCCTACGAGCAGTACTTC.

This clonotype came up many times. V usage is TRBV5-1 and J usage is TRBJ2-4; possible D gene TRBD2, 5 bases. CDR3 size: 14 residues. Germline-derived CDR1 and CDR2 are SGHRS and YFSETQ. Deletions cut 0 bases from V and 8 bases from J, with 12 bases between. The CDR3 region is CASSLGEGMDIQYF. Written as DNA, the CDR3 is TGCGCCAGCAGCTTGGGAGAGGGTATGGACATTCAGTACTTC.

The sample holds a few counts of this clonotype. V and J are TRBV12-3 or TRBV12-4 and TRBJ2-1, with TRBD2 matching 8 bases. This CDR3 comprises 14 residues. Trimming at V came to 6 bases and at J to 4 bases, leaving 5 bases not matched to a gene. CDR3 DNA: TGTGCCAGCAGAGCTAGCGGGTATTACAATGAGCAGTTCTTC. Its translation: CASRASGYYNEQFF.

The rearrangement joins TRBV27 to TRBJ2-2, with D maybe TRBD1 (6 bases). Trimming took off 8 bases at V and 4 bases at J, with 17 bases between the two ends. Germline V gives CDR1 MNHEY, CDR2 SMNVEV (reference sequence). This CDR3 is 15 amino acids long. DNA for the CDR3: TGTGCCAGCCCCCGATCGGGCAGGGGCACCGGGGAGCTGTTTTTT. It is translated as CASPRSGRGTGELFF.

The genes are TRBV19 and TRBJ1-2, with D possibly TRBD1 on 5 matching bases. V was trimmed by 5 bases and J by 1 base, leaving 23 bases between them. The germline V gene encodes CDR1 LNHDA and CDR2 SQIVND (reference sequence). This CDR3 is built from 18 residues. CDR3 sequence (DNA): TGTGCCAGTAGTCCCATCCAGAGAGGACACCTCCTTAACTATGGCTACACCTTC. It yields the protein CASSPIQRGHLLNYGYTF.

V gene TRBV27 combines with J gene TRBJ1-1; TRBD1 aligns across 7 bases. V gave up 0 bases and J gave up 5 bases; unmatched junction bases: 6. CDR3 size: 15 residues. Germline CDR1 is MNHEY and CDR2 is SMNVEV (reference sequence). CDR3 amino acids: CASSLSRQGWTEAFF. CDR3 coding DNA: TGTGCCAGCAGTTTATCGCGACAGGGTTGGACTGAAGCTTTCTTT.

This clonotype has only a few counts. This chain joins TRBV4-1 and TRBJ2-5, with TRBD2 as a possible D gene (6 bases). The CDR3 is made up of 15 amino acids. With 4 bases removed from V and 5 bases from J, the gap between germline ends came to 17 bases. Germline loops: CDR1 MGHRA, CDR2 YSYEKL. CDR3 coding DNA: TGCGCCAGCAGCCTCAGGGACGGGGGAAGGGAGACCCAGTACTTC. This translates into CASSLRDGGRETQYF.

This clonotype has a count of ten or more. J is TRBJ2-2 and V is TRBV7-6, with no clear D. This CDR3 is built from 15 residues. Trimming shortened V by 5 bases and J by 1 base, and 11 bases separated the two germline ends. Germline-derived CDR1 and CDR2 are SGHVS and FNYEAQ. This CDR3 reads CASSPSLLNTGELFF. In DNA form, the CDR3 reads TGTGCCAGCAGCCCTTCACTCCTGAACACCGGGGAGCTGTTTTTT.

This clonotype was seen a handful of times. V and J are TRBV19 and TRBJ2-1; D is perhaps TRBD1 (6 bases). Trimming took off 1 base at V and 1 base at J, with 11 bases between the two ends. Per germline, CDR1 LNHDA and CDR2 SQIVND (reference sequence). The CDR3 extends over 16 amino acids. CDR3 DNA: TGTGCCAGTAGTATAGGACAGGCCTTATCCTACAATGAGCAGTTCTTC. Its protein is CASSIGQALSYNEQFF.